These 14 T cell receptor beta chains came from one sample sequenced in a study of cytomegalovirus exposure and HLA in healthy donors (TCRdb year 2017). Libraries were prepared through the immunoSEQ multiplex PCR assay. The table was pulled from immuneACCESS by TCRdb, which kept in-frame rearrangements only. Such tables lose some clones; where checked, under half of the loss comes from unresolved V genes, and the rest has no known cause. This sample is represented by over 200,000 clones; around nine tenths of them were singletons. Jointly, the top ten make up 2.9% of the sample. Sequencing was carried out using PBMCs. The receptors were sampled from a woman younger than 30 in good health and CMV-seronegative.

V gene TRBV27 combines with J gene TRBJ2-7, with D possibly matching TRBD1 (7 bases). Deletions cut 4 bases from V and 5 bases from J, with 12 bases between. The CDR3 runs 13 residues. Germline CDR1 MNHEY, CDR2 SMNVEV (reference sequence). CDR3 coding DNA: TGTGCCAGCAGTTCCAGGGGGGCCCACGAGCAGTACTTC. Amino acid sequence: CASSSRGAHEQYF.

The V call is TRBV10-3, the J call TRBJ2-5; D might be TRBD1 (5 bases). V lost 2 bases to trimming and J lost 5 bases, with 12 bases between them. This CDR3 has 14 amino acids. CDR1 and CDR2 from the germline V gene are ENHRY and SYGVKD. DNA of the CDR3: TGTGCCATCAGTGAGGCAGGGAATGGGGAGACCCAGTACTTC. This translates into CAISEAGNGETQYF.

The chain combines TRBV5-1 with TRBJ2-5, with 10 bases matching TRBD1. J lost 5 bases, V lost 6 bases, and 7 bases had no gene match. Germline V gene sequence: CDR1 SGHRS, CDR2 YFSETQ. The CDR3 length is 14 residues. CDR3 residues: CASKRGTGDETQYF. The CDR3 DNA is TGCGCCAGCAAAAGAGGGACAGGGGACGAGACCCAGTACTTC.

CDR3 nucleotides: TGTGCCAGCAGCTCGACACGCTCTGGGGCCAACGTCCTGACTTTC. Translation: CASSSTRSGANVLTF. The J gene is TRBJ2-6, the V gene TRBV7-8; D not resolved. The CDR3 has 15 residues. V was cut by 4 bases and J by 0 bases, with 7 bases left in between. Germline loops: CDR1 SGHVS, CDR2 FQNEAQ.

The rearrangement links TRBV28 to TRBJ2-7, with 7 bases identical to TRBD2. This CDR3 has 14 residues. After removal of 3 bases from V and 7 bases from J, the junction contained 9 bases not matched to a gene. CDR1 is MDHEN, CDR2 SYDVKM, per germline. The CDR3 loop reads CASSFPAGVGEQYF. The DNA of the CDR3 is TGTGCCAGCAGTTTCCCCGCGGGAGTCGGTGAGCAGTACTTC.

The DNA for the CDR3 is TGTGCCAGCAGTGCGGGAGGTCCCTACAATGAGCAGTTCTTC. Translation gives CASSAGGPYNEQFF. This rearrangement joins TRBV6-4 to TRBJ2-1, with 7 nucleotides matching TRBD2. This CDR3 has 14 residues. The junction had 2 bases not matched to a gene; V was cut back by 4 bases and J by 2 bases. Per the germline V gene, CDR1 is MRHNA and CDR2 is SNTAGT.

This clone was recorded a few times. This chain links TRBV9 with TRBJ1-5; D perhaps matches TRBD1 (5 bases). The CDR3 spans 15 residues. CDR1 and CDR2 (germline): SGDLS, YYNGEE. Trimming left V 4 bases short and J 6 bases short, with 17 bases between. CDR3 sequence: CASSPSGSVGQPQHF. In DNA, the CDR3 is TGTGCCAGCAGCCCATCAGGGTCGGTGGGTCAGCCCCAGCATTTT.

The rearrangement joins TRBV29-1 to TRBJ2-4; D remains unclear. The germline V and J ends were trimmed by 2 bases and 0 bases, with 11 bases remaining between them. The germline V gene has CDR1 SQVTM and CDR2 ANQGSEA. This CDR3 contains 15 residues. For the CDR3, the DNA is TGCAGCGTTGAAATACTCTCACTAGCCAAAAACATTCAGTACTTC. Amino acid sequence: CSVEILSLAKNIQYF.

The chain couples TRBV7-9 to TRBJ1-1; 7 bases line up with TRBD1. After removal of 5 bases from V and 1 base from J, the junction contained 1 base not matched to a gene. Germline lookup yields CDR1 SEHNR and CDR2 FQNEAQ (reference sequence). This CDR3 has 13 amino acids. CDR3 nucleotides: TGTGCCAGCAGCCGACAGGGGAACACTGAAGCTTTCTTT. As protein: CASSRQGNTEAFF.

The chain joins TRBV9 to TRBJ2-3; 7 positions match TRBD2. The ends lost 0 bases at V and 3 bases at J; junction bases unmatched: 13. This CDR3 comprises 18 residues. In germline, CDR1 is SGDLS, CDR2 YYNGEE. This CDR3 is CASSVEGGILSGTDTQYF. The CDR3 DNA follows: TGTGCCAGCAGCGTAGAGGGAGGGATCCTTTCGGGGACAGATACGCAGTATTTT.

V and J are TRBV30 and TRBJ1-2; no clear D. The CDR3 contains 13 residues. Trimming removed 1 base at V and 8 bases at J, with 14 bases between. The germline V gene has CDR1 GTSNPN and CDR2 SVGIG (reference sequence). CDR3 nucleotide sequence: TGTGCCTGGAGTGGACCCCCCGACAAGGGCTACACCTTC. Protein product: CAWSGPPDKGYTF. Together with reference TRBV30 and TRBJ1-2, the CDR3 gives the full variable domain: SQTIHQWPATLVQPVGSPLSLECTVEGTSNPNLYWYRQAAGRGLQLLFYSVGIGQISSEVPQNLSASRPQDRQFILSSKKLLLSDSGFYLCAWSGPPDKGYTFGSGTRLTVV.

V gene TRBV27 combines with J gene TRBJ2-2; 7 nucleotides match TRBD1. The CDR3 runs to 15 residues. The junction had 8 bases not matched to a gene; V was cut back by 4 bases and J by 6 bases. Germline V gene sequence: CDR1 MNHEY, CDR2 SMNVEV (reference sequence). CDR3 nucleotides: TGTGCCAGCAGTTCGGGACAGTATCAACCCGGGGAGCTGTTTTTT. The encoded protein is CASSSGQYQPGELFF.

V and J are TRBV7-6 and TRBJ2-1; D is possibly TRBD2 (5 bases). The V end was cut by 4 bases, the J end by 9 bases, with 10 bases between. From germline, CDR1 is SGHVS and CDR2 FNYEAQ. This CDR3 is 12 amino acids long. In DNA, the CDR3 is TGTGCCAGCAGCTCATACCGGGGTGAGCAGTTCTTC. Encoded protein: CASSSYRGEQFF.

The CDR3 region has the DNA TGTGCCAGCAGTTTAGGGTGGGAGTTAACCTACGAGCAGTACTTC. This codes for CASSLGWELTYEQYF. V usage is TRBV27 and J usage is TRBJ2-7, with TRBD2 as a possible D gene (5 bases). V gave up 2 bases and J gave up 2 bases, with 13 bases separating them. CDR1 and CDR2 (germline): MNHEY, SMNVEV (reference sequence). The CDR3 totals 15 residues.